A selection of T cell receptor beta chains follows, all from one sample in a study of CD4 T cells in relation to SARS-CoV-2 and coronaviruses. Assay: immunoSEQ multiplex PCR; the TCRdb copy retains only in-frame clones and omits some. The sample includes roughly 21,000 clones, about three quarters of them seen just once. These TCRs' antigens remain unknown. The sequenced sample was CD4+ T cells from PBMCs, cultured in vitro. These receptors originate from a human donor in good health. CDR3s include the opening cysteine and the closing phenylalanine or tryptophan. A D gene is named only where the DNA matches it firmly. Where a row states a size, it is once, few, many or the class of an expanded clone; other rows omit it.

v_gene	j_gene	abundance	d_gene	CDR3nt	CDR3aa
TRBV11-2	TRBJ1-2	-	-	TGTGCCAGCAGCCCGGCCGGGGGTGCCTCCAGCTACACCTTC	CASSPAGGASSYTF
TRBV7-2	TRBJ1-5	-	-	TGTGCCAGCAGCTTAGGACGGGGTGCTCGGCAGCCCCAGCATTTT	CASSLGRGARQPQHF
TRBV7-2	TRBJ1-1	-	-	TGTGCCAGCAGCTTACAGGGGACGGGCACTGAAGCTTTCTTT	CASSLQGTGTEAFF
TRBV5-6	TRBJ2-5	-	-	TGTGCCAGCACACTGGGGAGCGGATTTGGGGAGACCCAGTACTTC	CASTLGSGFGETQYF
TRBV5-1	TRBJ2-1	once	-	TGCGCCAGCAGCTTGGTCGCGGGTTCCTACAATGAGCAGTTCTTC	CASSLVAGSYNEQFF
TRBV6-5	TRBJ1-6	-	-	TGTGCCAGCAGAACGGACAGCTCCTATAATTCACCCCTCCACTTT	CASRTDSSYNSPLHF
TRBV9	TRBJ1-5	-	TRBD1	TGTGCCAGCAACCAGGGGGGTACACATCAGCCCCAGCATTTT	CASNQGGTHQPQHF
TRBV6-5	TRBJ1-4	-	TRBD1	TGTGCCAGCAGGAGGAACAGGGGTGGGGAAAAACTGTTTTTT	CASRRNRGGEKLFF
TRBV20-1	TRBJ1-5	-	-	TGTTCCCTAAGATCATATCAGCCCCAGCATTTT	CSLRSYQPQHF
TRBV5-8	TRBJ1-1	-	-	TGTGCCAGCAGCTCCTTTAGGGGCGGCATGAACACTGAAGCTTTCTTT	CASSSFRGGMNTEAFF
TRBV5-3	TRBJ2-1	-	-	TGTGCCAGAAGCAGGTTCATTGAGCAGTTCTTC	CARSRFIEQFF
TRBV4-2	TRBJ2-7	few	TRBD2	TGTGCCAGCAGCCAAGTTGAGCGGGAGGTCGACGAGCAGTACTTC	CASSQVEREVDEQYF
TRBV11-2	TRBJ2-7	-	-	TGTGCCAGCAGCTTAGTGGAGGCCGGCGAGCAGTACTTC	CASSLVEAGEQYF
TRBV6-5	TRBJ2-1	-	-	TGTGCCAGCAACCCCCGACGATCTTACAATGAGCAGTTCTTC	CASNPRRSYNEQFF
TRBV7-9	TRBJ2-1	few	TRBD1	TGTGCCAGCAGCCTCAACACAGGGGCGGTTGAGCAGTTCTTC	CASSLNTGAVEQFF
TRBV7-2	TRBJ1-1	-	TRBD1	TGTGCCAGCAGCCTCCAGGGGGGCGCGGACACTGAAGCTTTCTTT	CASSLQGGADTEAFF
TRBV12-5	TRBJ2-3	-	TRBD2	TGTGCTAGTGGTTCGCTCGGACGGCCGACTAGCGGGAGGGCCCTCTTAGATACGCAGTATTTT	CASGSLGRPTSGRALLDTQYF
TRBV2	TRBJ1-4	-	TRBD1	TGTGCCAGCAGAGCAGGGGGTCCCCCTAATGAAAAACTGTTTTTT	CASRAGGPPNEKLFF
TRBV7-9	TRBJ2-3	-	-	TGTGCCAGCAGCTTTAGGGGGGGAGGCACAGATACGCAGTATTTT	CASSFRGGGTDTQYF
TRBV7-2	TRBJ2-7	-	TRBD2	TGTGCCAGCAGCCCGGGCGTGGGGCGGGGGGGTTACGAGCAGTACTTC	CASSPGVGRGGYEQYF
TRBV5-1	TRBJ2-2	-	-	TGCGCCAGCAGCTTAGACCCGGGGGCCGGGGAGCTGTTTTTT	CASSLDPGAGELFF
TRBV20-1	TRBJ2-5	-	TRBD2	TGCAGTGCTAGTGTTAGGGGACTAGCGGGCCAAGAGACCCAGTACTTC	CSASVRGLAGQETQYF
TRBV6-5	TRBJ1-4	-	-	TGTGCCAGCAACCGAGACCAGGCCCATGAAAAACTGTTTTTT	CASNRDQAHEKLFF
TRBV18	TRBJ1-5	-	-	TGTGCCAGCTCCCTGTGGGGGGGGAGCAATCAGCCCCAGCATTTT	CASSLWGGSNQPQHF
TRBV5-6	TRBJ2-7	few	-	TGTGCCAGCAGCTTCGGGGCTAGCTCCTACGAGCAGTACTTC	CASSFGASSYEQYF
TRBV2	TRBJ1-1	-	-	TGTGCCAGCAGTGGGGAGAGGGGCGGTAGCGCTGAAGCTTTCTTT	CASSGERGGSAEAFF
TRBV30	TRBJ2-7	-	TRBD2	TGTGCCTGGAGTGCCAAAGGGACTAGCGGGAGCTACGAGCAGTACTTC	CAWSAKGTSGSYEQYF
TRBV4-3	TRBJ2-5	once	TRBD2	TGCGCCAGCAGCCAAGATCTGATCGGGGGGGGCTCGTACCAAGAGACCCAGTACTTC	CASSQDLIGGGSYQETQYF
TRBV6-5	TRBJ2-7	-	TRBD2	TGTGCCAGCAGTTACTCCCTAGCGGGAACCTACGAGCAGTACTTC	CASSYSLAGTYEQYF
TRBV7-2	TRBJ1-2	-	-	TGTGCCACTGAGCCAGCAGCCGGGGGTGGGGGGAGGGGCTACACCTTC	CATEPAAGGGGRGYTF
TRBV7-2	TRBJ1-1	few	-	TGTGCCAGCAGAGCAGGGAATCAAGGGCCTGAAGCTTTCTTT	CASRAGNQGPEAFF
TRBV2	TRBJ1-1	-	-	TGTGCCAGCAGCGGGACGCCATACACTGAAGCTTTCTTT	CASSGTPYTEAFF
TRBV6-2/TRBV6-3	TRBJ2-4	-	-	TGTGCCAGCAGTTACGGACGGGGGCTTAATCAAAACATTCAGTACTTC	CASSYGRGLNQNIQYF
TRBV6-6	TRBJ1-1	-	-	TGTGCCGGCCGACAGGCCAACACTGAAGCTTTCTTT	CAGRQANTEAFF
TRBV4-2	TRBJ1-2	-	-	TGTGCCAGCAGCCAAGTGAGTGAGGACTATGGCTACACCTTC	CASSQVSEDYGYTF
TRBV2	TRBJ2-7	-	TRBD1	TGTGCCACGACAGGGCCCTCCTACGAGCAGTACTTC	CATTGPSYEQYF
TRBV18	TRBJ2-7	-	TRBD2	TGTGCCAGCTCACCACCATCTAGCGGGGGCCCGTCCTACGAGCAGTACTTC	CASSPPSSGGPSYEQYF
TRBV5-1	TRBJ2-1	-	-	TGCGCCAGCAGCTTGGTACCCAACGGGGGATACAATGAGCAGTTCTTC	CASSLVPNGGYNEQFF
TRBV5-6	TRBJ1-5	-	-	TGTGCCAGCAGCTTGGGGGGCAGGAGCAATCAGCCCCAGCATTTT	CASSLGGRSNQPQHF
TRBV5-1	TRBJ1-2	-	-	TGCGCCAGCAGCTCACAAGGCGGGTCGGAGGACACCTTC	CASSSQGGSEDTF
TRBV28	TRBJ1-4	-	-	TGTGCCAGCATGGGAACTAATGAAAAACTGTTTTTT	CASMGTNEKLFF
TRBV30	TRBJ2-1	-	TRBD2	TGTGCCTGGACCATAGGACTAGCGACCAATGAGCAGTTCTTC	CAWTIGLATNEQFF
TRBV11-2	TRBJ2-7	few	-	TGTGCCAGCAGCTCCAGTTCGTGGGAGCAGTACTTC	CASSSSSWEQYF
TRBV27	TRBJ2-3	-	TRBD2	TGTGCCAGCAGTTTATCGTCAGGTTGGGGAGGGGATACGCAGTATTTT	CASSLSSGWGGDTQYF
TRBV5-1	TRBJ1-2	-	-	TGCGCCAGCAGCTTCCAGGGACCCTATCTTGGCTACACCTTC	CASSFQGPYLGYTF
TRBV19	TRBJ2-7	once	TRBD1	TGTGCCAGTAGTATCGGGACAGGGTACTACGAGCAGTACTTC	CASSIGTGYYEQYF
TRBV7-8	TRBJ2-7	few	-	TGTGCCAGCAGCCACGGAGCCCAGGGGGAGCAGTACTTC	CASSHGAQGEQYF
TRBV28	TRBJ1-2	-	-	TGTGCCAGCAGGCCCTCAACGTGGGGCCGAGGCTATGGCTACACCTTC	CASRPSTWGRGYGYTF
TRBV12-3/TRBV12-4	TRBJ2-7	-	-	TGTGCCAGCATCGGGGACGGTAAATACGAGCAGTACTTC	CASIGDGKYEQYF
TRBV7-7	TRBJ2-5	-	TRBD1	TGTGCCAGCAGCTTCCGCAGGGGGAGCGGGACCCAGTACTTC	CASSFRRGSGTQYF
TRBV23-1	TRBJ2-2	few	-	TGCGCCAGCGGGTCAATGAACACCGGGGAGCTGTTTTTT	CASGSMNTGELFF
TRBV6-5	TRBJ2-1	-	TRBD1	TGTGCCAGCAGCTCGGACAGGTCGTACAATGAGCAGTTCTTC	CASSSDRSYNEQFF
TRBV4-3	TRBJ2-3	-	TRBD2	TGCGCCAGCAGCCAAGATTCCAGCGGGGGGGCCAGTAGGACAGATACGCAGTATTTT	CASSQDSSGGASRTDTQYF